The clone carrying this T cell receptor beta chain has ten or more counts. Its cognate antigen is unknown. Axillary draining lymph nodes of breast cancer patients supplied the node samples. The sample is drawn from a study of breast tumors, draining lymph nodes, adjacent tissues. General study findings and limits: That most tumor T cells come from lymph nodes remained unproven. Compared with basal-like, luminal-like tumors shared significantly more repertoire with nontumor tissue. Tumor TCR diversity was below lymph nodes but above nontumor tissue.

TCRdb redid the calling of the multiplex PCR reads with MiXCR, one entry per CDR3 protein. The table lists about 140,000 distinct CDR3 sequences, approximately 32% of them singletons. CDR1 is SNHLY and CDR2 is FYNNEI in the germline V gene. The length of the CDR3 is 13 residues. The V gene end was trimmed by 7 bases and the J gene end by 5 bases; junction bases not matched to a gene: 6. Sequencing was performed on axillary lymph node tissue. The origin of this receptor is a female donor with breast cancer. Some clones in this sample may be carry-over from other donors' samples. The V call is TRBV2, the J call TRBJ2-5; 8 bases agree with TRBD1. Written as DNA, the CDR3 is TGTGCCAGCAAGGGTACAGGGGGGGAGACCCAGTACTTC. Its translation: CASKGTGGETQYF. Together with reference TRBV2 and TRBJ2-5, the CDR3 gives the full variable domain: EPEVTQTPSHQVTQMGQEVILRCVPISNHLYFYWYRQILGQKVEFLVSFYNNEISEKSEIFDDQFSVERPDGSNFTLKIRSTKLEDSAMYFCASKGTGGETQYFGPGTRLLVL.